This TCR beta chain was sequenced in a study of STAT3 mutations in large granular lymphocyte leukemia. General study points: Every T-cell large granular lymphocyte leukemia patient had at least one immunodominant TCR beta clonotype.

As regards this clone: Its antigen is currently unknown. An end of the junction does not agree with germline; a read error may underlie this.

The germline gives CDR1 LGHNA, CDR2 YNFKEQ. The CDR3 totals 13 residues. The table came from immunoSEQ multiplex PCR; TCRdb's copy has only in-frame clones and leaves some out. This repertoire shows over 9,000 clones, roughly nine tenths found once; its top ten account for roughly 67%. The chain joins TRBV4-2 to TRBJ2-7; tentative D call: TRBD1 (6 bases). This TCR was recovered from a man between 60 and 75 years old with T-cell large granular lymphocyte leukemia. Some clones in this sample may be carry-over from other donors' samples. Sample: peripheral blood mononuclear cells. CDR3 in amino acids: CASSLGATYEQHF. The CDR3 DNA sequence: TGTGCCAGCAGCCTGGGGGCCACCTACGAGCAGCACTTC.